The 20 T cell receptor beta chains reported below all come from one sample, sequenced in a study of T cell responses to AZD1222 COVID-19 vaccine. Method: immunoSEQ multiplex PCR; TCRdb's copy keeps in-frame clones and lacks some. Here the sample spans more than 95,000 clones, more than 85% being singletons. The sequences come from peripheral blood, collected on day 0 of AZD1222 vaccination. The receptors stem from an adult in good health.

V and J are TRBV11-3 and TRBJ2-1; D is uncertain. The CDR3 is made up of 12 amino acids. Trimming pared 7 bases from V and 5 bases from J, leaving 9 bases between. The germline gives CDR1 SGHNT, CDR2 YENEEA. The CDR3 spells CASTGEDNEQFF. CDR3 nucleotides: TGTGCCAGCACCGGCGAGGACAATGAGCAGTTCTTC.

The gene calls are TRBV5-4 and TRBJ1-1, with D perhaps TRBD1 (5 bases). The CDR3 covers 14 residues. Per the germline V gene, CDR1 is SGHNT and CDR2 is YYREEE (reference sequence). Trimming left V 4 bases short and J 8 bases short, with 18 bases between. Here the CDR3 DNA reads TGTGCCAGCAGCCTTGCTGCCGGGGCCGACGAAGCTTTCTTT. The encoded protein is CASSLAAGADEAFF.

V is TRBV5-4 and J is TRBJ1-2; TRBD1 might be the D (5 bases). CDR1 is SGHNT and CDR2 is YYREEE in the germline V gene (reference sequence). The CDR3 length is 13 residues. The V end was cut by 3 bases, the J end by 9 bases, with 15 bases between. This CDR3 is CASSWGSVDSYTF. DNA for the CDR3: TGTGCCAGCAGCTGGGGGTCCGTGGACAGCTACACCTTC.

The V call is TRBV28, the J call TRBJ1-5, with a possible D match to TRBD1 (5 bases). This CDR3 is 14 amino acids long. The germline gives CDR1 MDHEN, CDR2 SYDVKM. Trimming removed 2 bases from V and 0 bases from J, with 5 bases in between. This CDR3 reads CASSLRGSNQPQHF. As DNA, the CDR3 is TGTGCCAGCAGTTTAAGGGGTAGCAATCAGCCCCAGCATTTT.

The rearrangement links TRBV6-5 to TRBJ1-6; perhaps TRBD1 as D (6 bases). This CDR3 region has 15 residues. V lost 2 bases, J lost 7 bases, and 12 bases lay in between. The V gene's germline CDR1 is MNHEY and CDR2 SVGAGI. The CDR3 DNA sequence: TGTGCCAGCAGTTACACCGCAGGGGACAATTCACCCCTCCACTTT. This translates into CASSYTAGDNSPLHF.

The chain joins TRBV4-1 to TRBJ1-4; D uncertain. In germline, CDR1 is MGHRA, CDR2 YSYEKL. V was pared by 2 bases and J by 4 bases, with 14 bases between. CDR3 length equals 16 residues. The CDR3 is CASSQPRRRDNEKLFF. The CDR3 bases are TGCGCCAGCAGCCAACCTAGGCGAAGGGATAATGAAAAACTGTTTTTT.

As for this clone: Its ends do not fully match the called genes, so a read error is possible. The V gene is TRBV7-7, the J gene TRBJ1-2; D possibly corresponds to TRBD1 (5 bases). The CDR3 contains 15 residues. The germline CDR1 and CDR2 sequences are SSHAT and FNYEAQ (reference sequence). CDR3 amino acids: CASSPLDRGNYGYTF. Here the CDR3 DNA reads TGTGCTAGCAGCCCCCTGGACCGGGGCAACTATGGCTACACCTTC.

This clone came up once. The chain employs TRBV19 and TRBJ2-2; TRBD2 might be the D (6 bases). Germline V gene lookup returns CDR1 LNHDA and CDR2 SQIVND (reference sequence). V was cut by 3 bases and J by 5 bases, with 16 bases left in between. This CDR3 is 16 amino acids long. CDR3 region: CASSMDWEGRTGELFF. The CDR3 DNA reads as TGTGCCAGTAGTATGGACTGGGAAGGGAGGACCGGGGAGCTGTTTTTT.

This rearrangement joins TRBV24-1 to TRBJ2-1; D possibly matches TRBD1 or TRBD2 (5 bases each). V shed 4 bases and J shed 4 bases, with 13 bases lying between them. CDR3 length equals 15 residues. Looked up from germline, CDR1 is KGHDR and CDR2 is SFDVKD. CDR3 nucleotides: TGTGCCACCAGTGACAGGGACGGTGGGTACAATGAGCAGTTCTTC. Protein: CATSDRDGGYNEQFF.

The chain combines TRBV6-4 with TRBJ2-1; possibly TRBD2 for D (5 bases). Deletions cut 5 bases from V and 6 bases from J, with 17 bases between. The CDR3 spans 15 residues. Germline CDR1 MRHNA, CDR2 SNTAGT. The CDR3 spells CASSLEGRPGNEQFF. As DNA, the CDR3 is TGTGCCAGCAGTCTAGAAGGGAGACCCGGCAATGAGCAGTTCTTC.

The rearrangement joins TRBV14 to TRBJ2-7, with D perhaps TRBD2 (5 bases). The CDR3 runs to 15 residues. Looked up from germline, CDR1 is SGHDN and CDR2 is FVKESK. Trimming took off 4 bases at V and 2 bases at J, with 15 bases between the two ends. CDR3 sequence reads: CASSPTDSTPYEQYF. Here the CDR3 DNA reads TGTGCCAGCAGCCCGACGGACTCTACCCCCTACGAGCAGTACTTC. The complete variable domain, with remaining parts taken from reference TRBV14 and TRBJ2-7, reads EAGVTQFPSHSVIEKGQTVTLRCDPISGHDNLYWYRRVMGKEIKFLLHFVKESKQDESGMPNNRFLAERTGGTYSTLKVQPAELEDSGVYFCASSPTDSTPYEQYFGPGTRLTVT.

The chain links TRBV7-2 to TRBJ2-1; no clear D. Germline lookup yields CDR1 SGHTA and CDR2 FQGNSA. This CDR3 region has 11 residues. With 5 bases removed from V and 10 bases from J, the gap between germline ends came to 9 bases. The CDR3: CASSQSSEQFF. The CDR3 DNA is TGTGCCAGCAGCCAGTCCAGCGAGCAGTTCTTC.

The chain carries TRBV5-4 and TRBJ1-5; D is ambiguous. Trimming took 0 bases from V and 3 from J, leaving 10 bases between them. Germline CDR1 reads SGHNT; CDR2 reads YYREEE (reference sequence). The CDR3 length is 15 residues. The CDR3 loop is CASSLGKGFNQPQHF. DNA of the CDR3: TGTGCCAGCAGCTTGGGTAAGGGTTTCAATCAGCCCCAGCATTTT. Filled out from reference TRBV5-4 and TRBJ1-5, the complete variable domain reads ETGVTQSPTHLIKTRGQQVTLRCSSQSGHNTVSWYQQALGQGPQFIFQYYREEENGRGNFPPRFSGLQFPNYSSELNVNALELDDSALYLCASSLGKGFNQPQHFGDGTRLSIL.

The chain is built from TRBV11-2 and TRBJ2-7; D may be TRBD2 (5 bases). The V end lost 5 bases, the J end lost 3 bases, and 14 bases lay between the germline ends. CDR1 and CDR2 (germline): SGHAT, FQNNGV. The CDR3 is 14 residues long. DNA of the CDR3: TGTGCCAGCAGCGTACCCGGGGTCCTCTACGAGCAGTACTTC. Its translation: CASSVPGVLYEQYF.

This chain links TRBV12-3 or TRBV12-4 with TRBJ1-2; D is perhaps TRBD1 (5 bases). Trimming removed 7 bases from V and 7 bases from J, with 16 bases in between. The CDR3 length is 13 residues. The DNA of the CDR3 is TGTGCCAGCACCAACTGGGGGAGAGGTGGCTACACCTTC. It specifies CASTNWGRGGYTF.

The CDR3 DNA follows: TGCGCCAGCAGCGCCCTCCACTTGGTCGTCGAGGGCTACACCTTC. This encodes CASSALHLVVEGYTF. The chain links TRBV4-1 to TRBJ1-2; no definite D call. CDR1 and CDR2 (germline): MGHRA, YSYEKL. Trimming removed 5 bases from V and 8 bases from J, with 21 bases in between. This CDR3 region has 15 residues.

The V and J genes are TRBV12-3 or TRBV12-4 and TRBJ1-3; no firm D call. CDR3 size: 13 residues. The V gene lost 3 bases and the J gene lost 7 bases, with 10 bases spanning the gap. CDR3 bases: TGTGCCAGCAGTTTTCCCGAAAAGAACACCATATATTTT. It is translated as CASSFPEKNTIYF.

The genes are TRBV30 and TRBJ2-1, with D perhaps matching TRBD2 (5 bases). The germline V gene has CDR1 GTSNPN and CDR2 SVGIG (reference sequence). This CDR3 is 16 amino acids long. The V end was cut by 0 bases, the J end by 8 bases, with 20 bases between. The CDR3 DNA reads TGTGCCTGGAGTGTCCAGACCCGGCGCGGGCACGATGAGCAGTTCTTC. This translates into CAWSVQTRRGHDEQFF.

V gene TRBV27 combines with J gene TRBJ1-5; 9 bases match TRBD1. The junction had 7 bases not matched to a gene; V was cut back by 10 bases and J by 6 bases. CDR3 length: 13 amino acids. Germline lookup yields CDR1 MNHEY and CDR2 SMNVEV (reference sequence). The CDR3 loop reads CATGTGLGQPQHF. Here the CDR3 DNA reads TGTGCCACCGGGACAGGGTTAGGTCAGCCCCAGCATTTT.

This chain links TRBV9 with TRBJ2-1; tentatively, D is TRBD1 or TRBD2 (7 bases each). The CDR3 has 17 amino acids. CDR1 is SGDLS and CDR2 is YYNGEE in the germline V gene. The ends were cut back, 4 bases at V and 0 bases at J, with 17 bases in the middle. DNA of the CDR3: TGTGCCAGCAGCTTCCAGGGGGTAGCGGGCTCCTACAATGAGCAGTTCTTC. This codes for CASSFQGVAGSYNEQFF. The variable domain in full, with the rest retrieved from reference TRBV9 and TRBJ2-1, is DSGVTQTPKHLITATGQRVTLRCSPRSGDLSVYWYQQSLDQGLQFLIQYYNGEERAKGNILERFSAQQFPDLHSELNLSSLELGDSALYFCASSFQGVAGSYNEQFFGPGTRLTVL.